The rows below give T cell receptor beta chains drawn from one sample of a study of monozygotic twins with inflammatory bowel disease. TCRdb reanalyzed the 5' RACE reads and collapses them to one entry per CDR3 protein, without DNA. The sample yields about 450,000 distinct CDR3 sequences, of which the top ten take up around 2.4%. Source material: blood. These receptors were obtained from a human donor with ulcerative colitis or Crohn's disease, or a healthy co-twin of an affected twin (not recorded which). The CDR3 runs from the conserved cysteine through the conserved F or W.

>TRBV27|TRBJ1-5
CASRSWALNSNQPQHF
>TRBV4-2|TRBJ2-1
CASSRGTGGSESSYNEQFF
>TRBV6-2/TRBV6-3|TRBJ2-3
CASNGGSLADTQYF
>TRBV5-1|TRBJ1-1
CASSFRGDNTEAFF
>TRBV11-2|TRBJ2-1
CASSTPGLDSRGPYNEQFF
>TRBV29-1|TRBJ1-1
CSVEGPPWLTVDTEAFF
>TRBV9|TRBJ2-3
CASSLTGGGDTQYF
>TRBV5-1|TRBJ2-5
CASSPRGDQETQYF
>TRBV28|TRBJ1-5
CASSGTGDRSNQPQHF
>TRBV11-2|TRBJ2-2
CASSLLRTGELFF
>TRBV12-3/TRBV12-4|TRBJ2-7
CASSQRELSYEQYF
>TRBV5-6|TRBJ2-7
CASSSPRQGHEQYF
>TRBV3-1|TRBJ2-1
CASSHLTSGTFNEQFF
>TRBV24-1|TRBJ2-2
CATSDLPPRVRTGELFF
>TRBV6-2/TRBV6-3|TRBJ2-7
CASSTGTGISYEQYF
>TRBV6-1|TRBJ2-1
CASREGLAGYNEQFF
>TRBV21-1|TRBJ2-1
CASSKRLTEPEPYNEQFF
>TRBV27|TRBJ2-7
CASSSRGLTSYEQYF
>TRBV11-2|TRBJ1-6
CASSFLAGYNSPLHF
>TRBV20-1|TRBJ2-3
CSATGAADTQYF
>TRBV20-1|TRBJ1-1
CSATGYGMAFF
>TRBV7-9|TRBJ2-7
CASSSFRDREHEQYF
>TRBV5-8|TRBJ1-2
CASSLTGGPLNYGYTF
>TRBV20-1|TRBJ2-7
CSARRTGGVYEQYF
>TRBV14|TRBJ1-1
CASSQERFLGTAFF
>TRBV6-2/TRBV6-3|TRBJ1-2
CASSYGPGYGYTF
>TRBV27|TRBJ2-2
CASTTQRSRTGRTGELFF
>TRBV12-3/TRBV12-4|TRBJ1-2
CASSLPGTGSDGYTF
>TRBV6-5|TRBJ2-5
CASRAGMETQYF
>TRBV5-6|TRBJ2-7
CASTYSDRSYEQYF
>TRBV28|TRBJ2-3
CASSSGASGRWDTQYF
>TRBV27|TRBJ2-5
CASSLSMIGETQYF
>TRBV20-1|TRBJ2-7
CSARPGTWAEQYF
>TRBV7-2|TRBJ2-3
CATSGTSDTDTQYF
>TRBV19|TRBJ2-2
CASSIVWNTGELFF
>TRBV7-9|TRBJ2-1
CASSLEGDRSQFF
>TRBV7-2|TRBJ2-3
CASSFARNKDTQYF
>TRBV29-1|TRBJ1-1
CGGQGAPTEAFF
>TRBV7-2|TRBJ2-3
CASSLALAGGPGDTQYF
>TRBV6-1|TRBJ1-2
CATQGGGVYYGYTF
>TRBV20-1|TRBJ1-2
CSAQGQGVDGYTF
>TRBV7-9|TRBJ2-7
CASSLMVRYEQYF
>TRBV19|TRBJ2-3
CASSGRGERTDTQYF
>TRBV20-1|TRBJ2-5
CSATLGEGQAETQYF
>TRBV5-4|TRBJ1-6
CASSLVDREASPLHF
>TRBV4-3|TRBJ1-3
CASSQEAGIGNTIYF
>TRBV6-5|TRBJ2-1
CASSYSARNNEQFF
>TRBV29-1|TRBJ1-1
CSVQLPPGTEAFF
>TRBV18|TRBJ2-5
CASSPLGYRDQETQYF
>TRBV5-1|TRBJ2-7
CASSLGRGRTYEQYF
>TRBV7-8|TRBJ2-1
CASSLTRELNEQFF
>TRBV7-9|TRBJ1-1
CASSLVQGAPGEAFF